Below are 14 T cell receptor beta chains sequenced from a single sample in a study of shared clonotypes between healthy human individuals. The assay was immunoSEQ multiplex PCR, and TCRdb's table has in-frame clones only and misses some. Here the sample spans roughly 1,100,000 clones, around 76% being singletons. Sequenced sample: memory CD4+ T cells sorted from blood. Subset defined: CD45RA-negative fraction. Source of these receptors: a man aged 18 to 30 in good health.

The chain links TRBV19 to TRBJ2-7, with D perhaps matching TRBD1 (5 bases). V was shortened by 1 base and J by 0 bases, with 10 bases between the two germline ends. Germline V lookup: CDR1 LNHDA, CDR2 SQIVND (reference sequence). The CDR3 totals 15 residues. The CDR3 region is CASSIGGRSSYEQYF. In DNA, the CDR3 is TGTGCCAGTAGTATAGGGGGCAGGAGCTCCTACGAGCAGTACTTC.

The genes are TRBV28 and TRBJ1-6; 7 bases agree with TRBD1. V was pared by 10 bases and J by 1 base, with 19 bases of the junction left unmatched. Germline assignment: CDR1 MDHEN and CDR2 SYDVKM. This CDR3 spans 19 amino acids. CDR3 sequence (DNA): TGTGCCATAGGGGGGTCCTACAGGGGAGTAAGATCCTATAATTCACCCCTCCACTTT. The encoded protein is CAIGGSYRGVRSYNSPLHF.

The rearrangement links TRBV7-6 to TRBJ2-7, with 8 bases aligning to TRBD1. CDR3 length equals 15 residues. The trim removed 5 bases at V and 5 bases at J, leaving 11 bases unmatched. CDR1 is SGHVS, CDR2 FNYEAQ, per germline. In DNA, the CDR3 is TGTGCCAGCAGCGCTGCCAGGGGGCTCAGGAACGAGCAGTACTTC. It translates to CASSAARGLRNEQYF.

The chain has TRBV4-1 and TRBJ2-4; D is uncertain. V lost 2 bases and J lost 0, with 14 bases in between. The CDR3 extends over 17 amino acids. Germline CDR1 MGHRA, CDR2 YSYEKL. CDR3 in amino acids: CASSQFDGTLAKNIQYF. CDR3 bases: TGCGCCAGCAGCCAATTCGACGGAACCTTAGCCAAAAACATTCAGTACTTC.

The CDR3 bases are TGTGCCAGCAGCATCGACAGGGGGAGCGGCTACACCTTC. Protein: CASSIDRGSGYTF. The chain uses TRBV5-4 and TRBJ1-2, with 9 bases fitting TRBD1. The CDR3 spans 13 residues. The germline gives CDR1 SGHNT, CDR2 YYREEE (reference sequence). The trim removed 4 bases at V and 8 bases at J, leaving 6 bases unmatched.

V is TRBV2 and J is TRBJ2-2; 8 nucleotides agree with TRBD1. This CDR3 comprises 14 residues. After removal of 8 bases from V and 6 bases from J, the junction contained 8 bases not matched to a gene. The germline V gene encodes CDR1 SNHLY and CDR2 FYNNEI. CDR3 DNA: TGTGCCAGCGGTGGACAGGGCGAGGCCGGGGAGCTGTTTTTT. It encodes CASGGQGEAGELFF.

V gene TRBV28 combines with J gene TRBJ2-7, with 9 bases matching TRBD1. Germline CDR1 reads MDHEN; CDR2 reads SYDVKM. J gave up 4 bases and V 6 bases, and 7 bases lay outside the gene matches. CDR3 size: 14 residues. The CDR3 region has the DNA TGTGCCAGCAGACCGGGACAGGGTTATTACGAGCAGTACTTC. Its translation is CASRPGQGYYEQYF. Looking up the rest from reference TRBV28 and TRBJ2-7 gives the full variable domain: DVKVTQSSRYLVKRTGEKVFLECVQDMDHENMFWYRQDPGLGLRLIYFSYDVKMKEKGDIPEGYSVSREKKERFSLILESASTNQTSMYLCASRPGQGYYEQYFGPGTRLTVT.

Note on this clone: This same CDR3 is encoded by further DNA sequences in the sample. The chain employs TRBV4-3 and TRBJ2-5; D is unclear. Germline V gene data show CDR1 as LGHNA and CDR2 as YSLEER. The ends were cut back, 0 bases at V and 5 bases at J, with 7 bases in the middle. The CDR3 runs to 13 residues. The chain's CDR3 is CASSQDRAETQYF. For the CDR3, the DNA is TGCGCCAGCAGCCAAGATCGTGCGGAGACCCAGTACTTC.

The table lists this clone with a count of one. The CDR3 protein is CASSVVAGADTQYF. DNA for the CDR3: TGTGCCAGCAGCGTGGTAGCGGGAGCCGATACGCAGTATTTT. This chain uses TRBV9 with TRBJ2-3, with TRBD2 matching 9 bases. Germline assignment: CDR1 SGDLS and CDR2 YYNGEE. The CDR3 totals 14 residues. The J segment lost 6 bases and the V segment lost 2 bases, leaving 4 bases of the junction unmatched.

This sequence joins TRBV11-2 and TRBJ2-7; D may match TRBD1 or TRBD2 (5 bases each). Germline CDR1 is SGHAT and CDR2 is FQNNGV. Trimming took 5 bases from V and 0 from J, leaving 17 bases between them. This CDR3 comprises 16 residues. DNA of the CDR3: TGTGCCAGCAGCCCCACACTGGGGGAGATCTCCTACGAGCAGTACTTC. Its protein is CASSPTLGEISYEQYF.

The CDR3 nucleotides read TGTGCCAGCAGTGGTAACAGTTTAGCCAAAAACATTCAGTACTTC. Its protein is CASSGNSLAKNIQYF. The rearrangement uses TRBV2 and TRBJ2-4; D remains unclear. Germline V gives CDR1 SNHLY, CDR2 FYNNEI. The CDR3 sequence is 15 residues long. V lost 4 bases and J 0 bases, leaving 10 bases between the germline ends.

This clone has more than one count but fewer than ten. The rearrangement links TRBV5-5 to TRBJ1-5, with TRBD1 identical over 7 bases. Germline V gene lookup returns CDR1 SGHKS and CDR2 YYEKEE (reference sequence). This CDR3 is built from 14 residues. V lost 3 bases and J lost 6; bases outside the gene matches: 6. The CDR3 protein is CASSWGTDRQPQHF. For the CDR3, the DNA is TGTGCCAGCAGCTGGGGGACAGACCGTCAGCCCCAGCATTTT.

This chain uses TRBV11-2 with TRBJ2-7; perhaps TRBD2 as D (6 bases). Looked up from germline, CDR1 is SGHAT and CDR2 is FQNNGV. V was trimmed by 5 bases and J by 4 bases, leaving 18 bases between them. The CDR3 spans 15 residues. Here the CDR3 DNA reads TGTGCCAGCAGCCCCACCGACGCGGGACCGTACGAGCAGTACTTC. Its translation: CASSPTDAGPYEQYF.

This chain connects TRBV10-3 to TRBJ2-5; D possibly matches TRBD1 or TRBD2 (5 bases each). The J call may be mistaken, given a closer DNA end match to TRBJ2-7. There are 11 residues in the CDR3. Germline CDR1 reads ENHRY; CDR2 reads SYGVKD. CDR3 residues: CAISWGNEQYF. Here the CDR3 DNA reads TGTGCCATCAGCTGGGGGAACGAGCAGTACTTC.